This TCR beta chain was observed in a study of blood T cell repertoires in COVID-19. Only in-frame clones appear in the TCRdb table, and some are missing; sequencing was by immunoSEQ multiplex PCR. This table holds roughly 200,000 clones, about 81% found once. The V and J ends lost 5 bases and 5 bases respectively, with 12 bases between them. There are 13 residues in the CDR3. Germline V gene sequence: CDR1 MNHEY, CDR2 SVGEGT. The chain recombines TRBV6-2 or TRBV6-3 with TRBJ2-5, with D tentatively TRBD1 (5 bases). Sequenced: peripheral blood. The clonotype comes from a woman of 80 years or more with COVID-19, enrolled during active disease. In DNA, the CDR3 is TGTGCCAGCAGTCAGAGGACATCGGAGACCCAGTACTTC. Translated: CASSQRTSETQYF.